This TCR beta chain was identified in a study of shared clonotypes between healthy human individuals. Study findings and constraints: In general, naive subsets displayed greater estimated richness than memory subsets did. Among several donors, roughly 5.4% of naive CD4 clonotypes were found in common.

This clone was observed a single time. Antigen unknown. Germline V gives CDR1 MGHDK, CDR2 SYGVNS. Losses at the gene ends were 2 bases for V and 6 bases for J; bases not matched to a gene: 4. The CDR3 has 16 amino acids. Per the original methods: Sequence data from immunoSEQ were junction-only and lacked quality scores; consequently, filtering differed. Some clones are missing from TCRdb's copy, which holds only in-frame ones; the method was immunoSEQ multiplex PCR. For V, J and clone size, that table is used; D and trimming come from the DNA. Of 1,100,000 or so clones listed, 75% to 80% are singletons.

The sample consisted of memory CD4+ T cells from PBMCs. Documented subset: CD45RA-negative fraction. The source is a man younger than 30 in good health. Some clones in this sample may be carry-over from other donors' samples. The rearrangement links TRBV25-1 to TRBJ2-1; 13 bases align to TRBD2. CDR3 in amino acids: CASSEQTSGRTNEQFF. Written as DNA, the CDR3 is TGTGCCAGCAGTGAACAGACTAGCGGGAGGACCAATGAGCAGTTCTTC.